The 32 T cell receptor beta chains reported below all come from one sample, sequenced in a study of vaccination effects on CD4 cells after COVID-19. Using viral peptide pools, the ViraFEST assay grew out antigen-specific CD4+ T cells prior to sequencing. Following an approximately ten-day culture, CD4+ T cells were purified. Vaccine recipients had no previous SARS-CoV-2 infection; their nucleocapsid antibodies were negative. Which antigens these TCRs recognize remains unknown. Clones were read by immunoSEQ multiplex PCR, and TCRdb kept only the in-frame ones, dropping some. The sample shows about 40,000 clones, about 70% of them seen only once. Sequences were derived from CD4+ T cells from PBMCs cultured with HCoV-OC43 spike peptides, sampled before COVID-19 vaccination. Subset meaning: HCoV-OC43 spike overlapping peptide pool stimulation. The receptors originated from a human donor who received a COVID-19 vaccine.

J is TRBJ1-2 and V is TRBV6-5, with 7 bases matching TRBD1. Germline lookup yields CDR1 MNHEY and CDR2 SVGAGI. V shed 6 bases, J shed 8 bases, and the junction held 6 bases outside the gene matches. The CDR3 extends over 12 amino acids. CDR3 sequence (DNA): TGTGCCAGCAGCATCGACAGGGACGGCTACACCTTC. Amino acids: CASSIDRDGYTF.

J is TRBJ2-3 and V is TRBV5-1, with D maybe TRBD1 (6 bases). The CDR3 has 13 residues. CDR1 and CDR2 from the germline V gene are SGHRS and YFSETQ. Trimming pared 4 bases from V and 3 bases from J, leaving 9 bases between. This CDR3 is CASSLQGTDTQYF. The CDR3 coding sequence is TGCGCCAGCAGCCTACAGGGAACAGATACGCAGTATTTT.

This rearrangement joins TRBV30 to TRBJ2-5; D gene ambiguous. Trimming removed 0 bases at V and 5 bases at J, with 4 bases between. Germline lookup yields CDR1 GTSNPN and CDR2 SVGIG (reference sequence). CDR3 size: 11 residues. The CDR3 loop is CAWSVLETQYF. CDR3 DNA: TGTGCCTGGAGTGTACTGGAGACCCAGTACTTC.

CDR3 bases: TGTGCCAGCAGTACGTTAGGGAAAGATACGCAGTATTTT. It codes for CASSTLGKDTQYF. The rearrangement uses TRBV2 and TRBJ2-3, with D unclear. V shed 5 bases and J shed 5 bases, with 11 bases lying between them. Germline V gives CDR1 SNHLY, CDR2 FYNNEI. CDR3 size: 13 residues.

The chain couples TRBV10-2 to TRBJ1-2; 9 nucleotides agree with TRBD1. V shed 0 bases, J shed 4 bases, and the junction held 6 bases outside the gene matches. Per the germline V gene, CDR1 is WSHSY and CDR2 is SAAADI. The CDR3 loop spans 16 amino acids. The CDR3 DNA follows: TGCGCCAGCAGTGAGTCCGGACAGGGGTACGGCTATGGCTACACCTTC. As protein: CASSESGQGYGYGYTF.

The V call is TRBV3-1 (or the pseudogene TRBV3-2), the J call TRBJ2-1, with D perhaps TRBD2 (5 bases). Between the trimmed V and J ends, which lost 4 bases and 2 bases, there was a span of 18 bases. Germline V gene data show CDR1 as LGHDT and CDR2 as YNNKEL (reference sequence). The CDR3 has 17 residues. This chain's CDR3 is CASSRGRLVGTYNEQFF. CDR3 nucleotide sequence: TGTGCCAGCAGCCGAGGGAGATTGGTTGGCACCTACAATGAGCAGTTCTTC.

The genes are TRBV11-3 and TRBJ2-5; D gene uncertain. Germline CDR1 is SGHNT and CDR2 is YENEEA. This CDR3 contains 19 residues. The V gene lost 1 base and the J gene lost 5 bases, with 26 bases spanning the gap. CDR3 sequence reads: CASSLGTSSGSYVGETQYF. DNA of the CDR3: TGTGCCAGCAGCTTAGGAACATCTTCGGGTTCCTACGTCGGGGAGACCCAGTACTTC.

The CDR3 nucleotides read TGTGCCAGCAGCTTTGAGAGGGCGCGGGGCACAGATACGCAGTATTTT. Residues: CASSFERARGTDTQYF. The chain is built from TRBV7-9 and TRBJ2-3; a possible D gene is TRBD2 (5 bases). CDR1 is SEHNR and CDR2 is FQNEAQ in the germline V gene (reference sequence). The V gene lost 3 bases and the J gene lost 1 base, with 14 bases spanning the gap. The CDR3 covers 16 residues.

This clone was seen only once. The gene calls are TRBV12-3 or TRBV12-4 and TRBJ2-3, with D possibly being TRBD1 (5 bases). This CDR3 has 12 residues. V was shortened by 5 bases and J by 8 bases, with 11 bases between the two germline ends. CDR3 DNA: TGTGCCAGCAGTGGGGCAATCATTACGCAGTATTTT. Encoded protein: CASSGAIITQYF.

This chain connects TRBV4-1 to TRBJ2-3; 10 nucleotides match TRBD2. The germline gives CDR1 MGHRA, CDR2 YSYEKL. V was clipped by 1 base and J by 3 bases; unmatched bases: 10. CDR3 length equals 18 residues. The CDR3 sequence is CASSQGLAGVLGTDTQYF. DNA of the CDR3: TGCGCCAGCAGCCAAGGGCTAGCGGGAGTATTAGGGACAGATACGCAGTATTTT.

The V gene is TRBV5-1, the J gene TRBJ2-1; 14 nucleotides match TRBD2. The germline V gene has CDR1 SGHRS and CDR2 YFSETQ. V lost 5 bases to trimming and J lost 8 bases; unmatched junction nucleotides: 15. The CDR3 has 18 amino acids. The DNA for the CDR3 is TGCGCCAGCAGATTTCGGACTCCCGGGACTAGCGGGAGCCATGAGCAGTTCTTC. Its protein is CASRFRTPGTSGSHEQFF.

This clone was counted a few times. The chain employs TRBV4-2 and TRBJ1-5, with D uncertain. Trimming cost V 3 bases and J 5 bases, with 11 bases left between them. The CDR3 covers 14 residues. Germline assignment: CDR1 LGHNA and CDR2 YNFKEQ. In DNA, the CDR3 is TGTGCCAGCAGCCATGTCGCCCGAGATCAGCCCCAGCATTTT. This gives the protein CASSHVARDQPQHF.

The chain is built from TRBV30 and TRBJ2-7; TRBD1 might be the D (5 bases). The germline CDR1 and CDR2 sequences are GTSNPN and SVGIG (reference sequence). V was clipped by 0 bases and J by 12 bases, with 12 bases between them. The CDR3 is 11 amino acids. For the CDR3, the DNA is TGTGCCTGGAGTGTACAGGTTGAGGTGTACTTC. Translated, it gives CAWSVQVEVYF.

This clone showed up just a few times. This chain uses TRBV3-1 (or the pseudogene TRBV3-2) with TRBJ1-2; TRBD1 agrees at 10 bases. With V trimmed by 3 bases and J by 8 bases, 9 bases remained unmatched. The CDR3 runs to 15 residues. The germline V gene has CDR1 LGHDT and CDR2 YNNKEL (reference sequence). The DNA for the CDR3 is TGTGCCAGCAGCCATCCGGGACAGGGGATCGAGGGCTACACCTTC. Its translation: CASSHPGQGIEGYTF.

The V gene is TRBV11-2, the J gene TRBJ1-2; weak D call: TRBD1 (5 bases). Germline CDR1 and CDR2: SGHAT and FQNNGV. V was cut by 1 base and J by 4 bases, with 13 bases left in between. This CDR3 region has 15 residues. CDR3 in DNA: TGTGCCAGCAGCTTAGGCTTAGGGACGAGCTATGGCTACACCTTC. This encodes CASSLGLGTSYGYTF.

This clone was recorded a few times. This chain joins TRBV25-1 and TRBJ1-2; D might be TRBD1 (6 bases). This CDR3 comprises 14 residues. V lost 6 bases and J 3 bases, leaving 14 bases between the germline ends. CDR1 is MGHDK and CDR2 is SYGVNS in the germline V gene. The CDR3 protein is CASRGGQPYYGYTF. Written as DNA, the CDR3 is TGTGCCAGCAGGGGAGGACAGCCATACTATGGCTACACCTTC.

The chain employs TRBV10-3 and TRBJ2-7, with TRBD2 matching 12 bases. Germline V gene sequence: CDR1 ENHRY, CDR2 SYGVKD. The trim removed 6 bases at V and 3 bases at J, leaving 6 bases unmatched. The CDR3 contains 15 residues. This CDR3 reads CAIRTGLAGNYEQYF. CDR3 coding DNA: TGTGCCATCAGAACAGGACTAGCGGGGAACTACGAGCAGTACTTC.

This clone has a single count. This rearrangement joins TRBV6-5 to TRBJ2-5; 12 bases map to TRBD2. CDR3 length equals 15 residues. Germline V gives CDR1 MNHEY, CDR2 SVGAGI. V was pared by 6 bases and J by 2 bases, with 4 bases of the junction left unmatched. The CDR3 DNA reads TGTGCCAGCAGGACCGGACTAGCGGGACAAGAGACCCAGTACTTC. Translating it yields CASRTGLAGQETQYF.

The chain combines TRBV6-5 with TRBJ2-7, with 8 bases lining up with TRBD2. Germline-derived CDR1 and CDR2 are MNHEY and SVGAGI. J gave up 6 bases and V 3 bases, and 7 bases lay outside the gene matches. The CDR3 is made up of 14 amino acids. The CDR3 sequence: CASSYQAGVSEQYF. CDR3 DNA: TGTGCCAGCAGTTATCAAGCGGGGGTGAGCGAGCAGTACTTC.

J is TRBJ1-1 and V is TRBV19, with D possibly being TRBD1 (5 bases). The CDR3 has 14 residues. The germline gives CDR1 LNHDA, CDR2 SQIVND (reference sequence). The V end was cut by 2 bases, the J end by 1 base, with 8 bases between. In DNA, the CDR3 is TGTGCCAGTAGTATACCAGGGAGGAACACTGAAGCTTTCTTT. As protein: CASSIPGRNTEAFF.

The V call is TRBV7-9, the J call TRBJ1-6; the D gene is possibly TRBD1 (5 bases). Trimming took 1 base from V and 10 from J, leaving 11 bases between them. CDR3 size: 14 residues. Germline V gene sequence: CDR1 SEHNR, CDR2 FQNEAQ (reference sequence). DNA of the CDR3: TGTGCCAGCAGCTTAGGAGGGGTTGACTCACCCCTCCACTTT. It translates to CASSLGGVDSPLHF.

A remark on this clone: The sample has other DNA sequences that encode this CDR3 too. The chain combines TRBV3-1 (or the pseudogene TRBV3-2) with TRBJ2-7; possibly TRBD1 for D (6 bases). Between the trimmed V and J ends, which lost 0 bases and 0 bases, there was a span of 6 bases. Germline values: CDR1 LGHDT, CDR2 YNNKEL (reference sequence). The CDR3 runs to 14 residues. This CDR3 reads CASSQEGGSYEQYF. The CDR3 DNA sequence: TGTGCCAGCAGCCAAGAAGGGGGCTCCTACGAGCAGTACTTC.

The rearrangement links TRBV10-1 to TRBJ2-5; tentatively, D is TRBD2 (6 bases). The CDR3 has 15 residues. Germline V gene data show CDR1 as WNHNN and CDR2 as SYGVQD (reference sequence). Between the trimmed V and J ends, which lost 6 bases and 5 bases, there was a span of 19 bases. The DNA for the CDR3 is TGCGCCAGCAGGGGTGTGAGACTAGTCCGGGAGACCCAGTACTTC. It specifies CASRGVRLVRETQYF.

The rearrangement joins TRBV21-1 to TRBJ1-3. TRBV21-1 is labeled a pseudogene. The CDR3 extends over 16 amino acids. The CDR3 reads CASSKDRGRSGNTIYF. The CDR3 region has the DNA TGTGCCAGCAGCAAAGACCGGGGGCGGTCTGGAAACACCATATATTTT.

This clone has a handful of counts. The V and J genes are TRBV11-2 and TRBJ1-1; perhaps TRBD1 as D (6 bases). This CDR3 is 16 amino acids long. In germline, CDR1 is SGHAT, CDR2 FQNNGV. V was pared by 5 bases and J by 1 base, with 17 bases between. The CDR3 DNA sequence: TGTGCCAGCAGCCTCGCGACAGGCGCGGGGAACACTGAAGCTTTCTTT. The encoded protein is CASSLATGAGNTEAFF. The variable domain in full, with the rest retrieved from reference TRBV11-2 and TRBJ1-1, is EAGVAQSPRYKIIEKRQSVAFWCNPISGHATLYWYQQILGQGPKLLIQFQNNGVVDDSQLPKDRFSAERLKGVDSTLKIQPAKLEDSAVYLCASSLATGAGNTEAFFGQGTRLTVV.

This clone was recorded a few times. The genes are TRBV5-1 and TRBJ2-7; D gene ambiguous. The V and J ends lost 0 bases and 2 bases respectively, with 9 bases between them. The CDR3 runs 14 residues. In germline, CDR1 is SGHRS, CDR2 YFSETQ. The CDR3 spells CASSLGLTPYEQYF. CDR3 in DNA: TGCGCCAGCAGCTTGGGTCTGACCCCCTACGAGCAGTACTTC.

The CDR3 nucleotides read TGTGCTAGTGGTTTGGCAGATACGCAGTATTTT. This gives the protein CASGLADTQYF. The V call is TRBV12-5, the J call TRBJ2-3; D call uncertain. From germline, CDR1 is LGHNT and CDR2 FRNRAP. Trimming pared 1 base from V and 4 bases from J, leaving 0 bases between. The CDR3 has 11 amino acids.

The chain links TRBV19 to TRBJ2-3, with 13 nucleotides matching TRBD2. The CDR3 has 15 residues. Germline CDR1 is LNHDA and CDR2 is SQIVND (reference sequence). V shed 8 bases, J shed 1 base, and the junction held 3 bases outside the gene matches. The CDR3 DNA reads TGTGCCAGTTCCGGACTAGCGGGAGGCACAGATACGCAGTATTTT. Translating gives CASSGLAGGTDTQYF.

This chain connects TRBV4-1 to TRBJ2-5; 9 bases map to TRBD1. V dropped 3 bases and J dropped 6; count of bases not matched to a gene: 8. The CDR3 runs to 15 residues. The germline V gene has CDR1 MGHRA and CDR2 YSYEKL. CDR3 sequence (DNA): TGCGCCAGCAGCCACCGGGACAGGGAGGTTAAGACCCAGTACTTC. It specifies CASSHRDREVKTQYF.

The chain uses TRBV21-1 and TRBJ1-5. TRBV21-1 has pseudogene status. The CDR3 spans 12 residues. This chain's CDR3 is CASSLINQPQHF. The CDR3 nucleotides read TGTGCCAGCAGCCTAATCAATCAGCCCCAGCATTTT.

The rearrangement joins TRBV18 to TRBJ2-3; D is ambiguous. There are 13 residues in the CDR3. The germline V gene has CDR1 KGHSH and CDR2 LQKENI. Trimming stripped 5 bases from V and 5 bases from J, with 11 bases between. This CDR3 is CASSTSNGDTQYF. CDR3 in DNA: TGTGCCAGCTCAACATCTAATGGAGATACGCAGTATTTT.

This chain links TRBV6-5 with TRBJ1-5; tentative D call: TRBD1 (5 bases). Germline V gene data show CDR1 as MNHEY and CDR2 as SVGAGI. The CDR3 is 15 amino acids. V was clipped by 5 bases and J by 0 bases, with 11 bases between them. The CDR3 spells CASSLGTVSNQPQHF. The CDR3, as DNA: TGTGCCAGCAGTCTAGGGACGGTTAGCAATCAGCCCCAGCATTTT.